This T cell receptor beta chain was retrieved from a study of cytomegalovirus exposure and HLA in healthy donors. Some clones are missing from TCRdb's copy, which holds only in-frame ones; the method was immunoSEQ multiplex PCR. Of 150,000 to 200,000 clones detected, approximately 84% appear once; the ten largest clones hold roughly 7.5%. The CDR3 covers 15 residues. The J segment lost 5 bases and the V segment lost 6 bases, leaving 11 bases of the junction unmatched. Germline V gene sequence: CDR1 MNHEY, CDR2 SVGAGI. The source of this sequence is a man younger than 35 in good health and CMV-seropositive. Sequencing used PBMCs. The rearrangement links TRBV6-5 to TRBJ1-2; 8 bases align to TRBD1. The CDR3, as DNA: TGTGCCAGCAGCTCCCTTGCCAGGGGGCTTTATGGCTACACCTTC. Amino acid sequence: CASSSLARGLYGYTF.